This T cell receptor (beta chain) comes out of a study of regulatory T cells in long-lasting Graves disease. HTBI primers from iRepertoire and Arm-PCR of CDR3 regions yielded the TCR beta libraries. TCRdb passed the multiplex PCR reads through MiXCR, listing each CDR3 protein once. Of about 460,000 distinct CDR3 sequences detected, approximately 23% appear once; the ten largest clones hold 10% to 15%. The sample's time point: persistent/refractory GD, antithyroid drugs over 5 years with positive TRAb. PBMC-extracted RNA yielded the TCR library. The sequenced sample was peripheral blood mononuclear cells (PBMCs), obtained when the disease was refractory, from a patient treated with antithyroid drugs. The source is a female donor with Graves disease.

The CDR3 DNA sequence: TGTGCTAGTGGTTTGGTAATTTCCGGCCTTGGGGGCCAAGAGACCCAGTACTTC. Translation: CASGLVISGLGGQETQYF. J is TRBJ2-5 and V is TRBV12-5; D possibly matches TRBD1 or TRBD2 (5 bases each). The ends were cut back, 0 bases at V and 1 base at J, with 18 bases in the middle. Germline V gives CDR1 LGHNT, CDR2 FRNRAP. The CDR3 consists of 18 residues.